This TCR beta chain was obtained from a study of blood T cell repertoires in COVID-19. The CDR3 is 14 residues long. V was clipped by 2 bases and J by 1 base; unmatched bases: 1. Germline V lookup: CDR1 SGHRS, CDR2 YFSETQ. TCRdb's copy holds only in-frame clones and misses some; the assay was immunoSEQ multiplex PCR. The table records approximately 240,000 clones, more than 65% of them present only once. This clone has just one count. Other nucleotide sequences from this sample produce the same CDR3. The V call is TRBV5-1, the J call TRBJ2-5, with 8 bases aligning to TRBD1. Specimen: peripheral blood. This receptor was identified in a woman aged 25 to 39 who had recovered from COVID-19. The CDR3 bases are TGCGCCAGCAGCTTCGGGACAGGCCAAGAGACCCAGTACTTC. Amino acids: CASSFGTGQETQYF.